These T cell receptor beta chains were read from a single sample in a study of CD8+ T cells in alopecia areata. Here immunoSEQ multiplex PCR was the method, and the copy in TCRdb shows in-frame clones only, minus some. The sample contains roughly 280,000 clones, around 64% of which appear only once. The sample in question was CD4+ T cells sorted from blood, obtained at week 52, from a patient treated with tofacitinib. Every receptor here comes from a human donor with alopecia areata. Each CDR3 is given with its conserved first and last residue. Each record gives: D gene, clone size, J gene, V gene, CDR3 protein, CDR3 DNA. The D gene is left open where the match is weak. Clone size appears in some rows only: once, few, many, or a class for an expanded clone.

. . TRBJ1-2 TRBV7-9 CASSPWGSDGYTF TGTGCCAGCAGCCCCTGGGGGTCAGATGGCTACACCTTC
. once TRBJ2-4 TRBV9 CASSPRGDESIQYF TGTGCCAGCAGCCCGCGAGGGGATGAGAGCATTCAGTACTTC
TRBD1 . TRBJ1-5 TRBV19 CASSIGDSNQPQHF TGTGCCAGTAGTATTGGGGACAGTAATCAGCCCCAGCATTTT
TRBD2 . TRBJ2-1 TRBV9 CASSVAAGGTYNEQFF TGTGCCAGCAGCGTAGCAGCGGGGGGAACCTACAATGAGCAGTTCTTC
. . TRBJ1-5 TRBV30 CAWSVRGNQPQHF TGTGCCTGGAGTGTAAGGGGGAATCAGCCCCAGCATTTT
TRBD2 . TRBJ2-1 TRBV2 CASKSSGDNEQFF TGTGCCAGCAAATCAAGCGGGGACAATGAGCAGTTCTTC
TRBD1 few TRBJ2-7 TRBV7-2 CASSLQTGGLVEQYF TGTGCCAGCAGCTTACAGACAGGGGGCTTAGTCGAGCAGTACTTC
. few TRBJ1-2 TRBV29-1 CSVERGGGYTF TGCAGCGTTGAGAGGGGAGGCGGCTACACCTTC
. . TRBJ1-4 TRBV7-2 CASSLGGVAANEKLFF TGTGCCAGCAGCTTAGGAGGGGTCGCGGCTAATGAAAAACTGTTTTTT
. . TRBJ2-7 TRBV30 CACRDLFLHEQYF TGTGCCTGCCGGGATCTATTCCTTCACGAGCAGTACTTC
TRBD1 . TRBJ2-4 TRBV9 CASSISQGAGNIQYF TGTGCCAGCAGCATATCACAGGGGGCTGGGAACATTCAGTACTTC
. few TRBJ2-7 TRBV1 CTSSQAGTSYEQYF TGCACCAGCAGCCAAGCCGGCACTTCCTACGAGCAGTACTTC
. . TRBJ2-5 TRBV7-9 CASSRRGRETQYF TGTGCCAGCAGCCGGAGGGGCCGAGAGACCCAGTACTTC
TRBD1 . TRBJ2-7 TRBV30 CAWSGTGGSEQYF TGTGCCTGGAGCGGGACAGGGGGCTCCGAGCAGTACTTC
. few TRBJ1-1 TRBV19 CASRAFNGDTEAFF TGTGCCAGCAGAGCCTTTAACGGAGACACTGAAGCTTTCTTT
. . TRBJ2-3 TRBV6-5 CASSYEVSIPDTQYF TGTGCCAGCAGTTACGAGGTGTCAATCCCTGATACGCAGTATTTT
TRBD1 . TRBJ2-2 TRBV5-1 CASSLTARGPGTGELFF TGCGCCAGCAGCTTGACAGCCAGGGGGCCGGGTACCGGGGAGCTGTTTTTT
. . TRBJ1-1 TRBV5-1 CASSSGTPNTEAFF TGCGCCAGCAGCTCCGGGACTCCCAACACTGAAGCTTTCTTT
. once TRBJ2-3 TRBV9 CASSVAGVIGTDTQYF TGTGCCAGCAGCGTAGCCGGGGTAATAGGCACAGATACGCAGTATTTT
. few TRBJ2-7 TRBV30 CACTKIGGYEQYF TGTGCCTGCACCAAGATAGGGGGCTACGAGCAGTACTTC
. . TRBJ1-5 TRBV30 CAWSSGYSNQPQHF TGTGCCTGGAGTAGTGGGTATAGCAATCAGCCCCAGCATTTT
TRBD1 few TRBJ1-4 TRBV18 CASSPDRINEKLFF TGTGCCAGCTCCCCGGACAGGATTAATGAAAAACTGTTTTTT
. once TRBJ2-2 TRBV19 CASSMGTPSLTGELFF TGTGCCAGTAGTATGGGGACTCCTAGTCTCACCGGGGAGCTGTTTTTT
. few TRBJ2-5 TRBV29-1 CSVAVLEGETQYF TGCAGCGTCGCCGTTCTAGAGGGGGAGACCCAGTACTTC
TRBD1 . TRBJ1-2 TRBV29-1 CSGSRDSDGYTF TGCAGCGGTTCCCGGGACAGTGACGGCTACACCTTC
. once TRBJ2-7 TRBV15 CATSRDFSDSYEQYF TGTGCCACCAGCAGAGATTTCAGTGATAGTTACGAGCAGTACTTC
. . TRBJ2-1 TRBV15 CATSSPGRQRSYNEQFF TGTGCCACCAGCAGCCCTGGGCGACAGCGCTCCTACAATGAGCAGTTCTTC
TRBD2 many TRBJ2-2 TRBV12-5 CASGPSGWNTGELFF TGTGCTAGTGGTCCTAGCGGGTGGAACACCGGGGAGCTGTTTTTT
. few TRBJ2-5 TRBV7-2 CASSSRQAGMGTQYF TGTGCCAGCAGCTCGAGACAGGCCGGGATGGGGACCCAGTACTTC
. . TRBJ1-1 TRBV30 CAWNREGRTEAFF TGTGCCTGGAACAGGGAAGGGAGAACTGAAGCTTTCTTT
. . TRBJ2-2 TRBV5-1 CASSLGGTNTGELFF TGCGCCAGCAGCTTGGGAGGGACGAACACCGGGGAGCTGTTTTTT
. . TRBJ2-1 TRBV2 CASRGLDEQFF TGTGCCAGCAGAGGGTTGGATGAGCAGTTCTTC
. once TRBJ2-5 TRBV30 CAWSGVGAETQYF TGTGCCTGGAGTGGTGTCGGGGCGGAGACCCAGTACTTC
. . TRBJ1-3 TRBV13 CARLGSYFSGNTIYF TGTGCCAGACTGGGATCCTACTTCTCTGGAAACACCATATATTTT
. . TRBJ2-2 TRBV30 CASPPGRVNTGELFF TGTGCCTCCCCCCCGGGAAGGGTCAACACCGGGGAGCTGTTTTTT
TRBD1 . TRBJ2-7 TRBV5-1 CASSSRTGPYEQYF TGCGCCAGCAGCTCACGGACAGGGCCCTACGAGCAGTACTTC
. . TRBJ1-2 TRBV29-1 CSVVDQGRTYGYTF TGCAGCGTTGTGGATCAGGGGCGTACCTATGGCTACACCTTC
. once TRBJ2-5 TRBV10-3 CATQGLETQYF TGTGCCACACAGGGTTTGGAGACCCAGTACTTC
. . TRBJ2-1 TRBV7-2 CASSLFATGSYNEQFF TGTGCCAGCAGCTTATTCGCGACCGGCTCCTACAATGAGCAGTTCTTC
. . TRBJ2-4 TRBV29-1 CSVAEGERVAKNIQYF TGCAGCGTTGCGGAGGGGGAGAGGGTGGCCAAAAACATTCAGTACTTC
. few TRBJ2-1 TRBV29-1 CSVEPAEGDYNEQFF TGCAGCGTTGAGCCTGCGGAGGGGGACTACAATGAGCAGTTCTTC
TRBD2 . TRBJ2-7 TRBV5-1 CASSPPGLASSYEQYF TGCGCCAGCAGCCCTCCGGGACTAGCGAGCTCCTACGAGCAGTACTTC
TRBD1 . TRBJ1-6 TRBV6-1 CASSEAATGGRSPLHF TGTGCCAGCAGTGAAGCAGCGACAGGGGGCAGGTCACCCCTCCACTTT
. . TRBJ2-5 TRBV7-2 CASSFARLVKETQYF TGTGCCAGCAGCTTTGCCCGACTAGTCAAGGAGACCCAGTACTTC
. . TRBJ2-7 TRBV29-1 CSALGAVYEQYF TGCAGCGCCCTCGGGGCTGTCTACGAGCAGTACTTC